This TCR beta chain was sequenced in a study of T-cell reconstitution after alpha-beta-depleted transplantation in children. Unique molecular identifiers were incorporated when the TCRbeta library was constructed. One entry per CDR3 protein results from TCRdb running MiXCR on the PCR reads. The profile covers hundreds of thousands of distinct CDR3 sequences, with approximately 11% appearing a single time and about 30% taken by the ten largest. This clonotype was observed a handful of times. The source is a child less than two years old with acute myeloid leukemia, due to receive a stem cell transplant. The sequences come from PBMCs, collected before TCRalphabeta/CD19-depleted stem cell transplant.

The CDR3 DNA is TGTGCCTTCAGTTTAATCGGGACAGCCAAGAAGAGAACCGGGGAGCTGTTTTTT. This codes for CAFSLIGTAKKRTGELFF. V usage is TRBV2 and J usage is TRBJ2-2; 7 nucleotides align to TRBD1. The junction had 23 bases not matched to a gene; V was cut back by 11 bases and J by 5 bases. CDR3 length: 18 amino acids. Germline lookup yields CDR1 SNHLY and CDR2 FYNNEI.